Below are 25 T cell receptor beta chains sequenced from a single sample in a study of blood T cell repertoires in COVID-19. Only in-frame clones appear in the TCRdb table, and some are missing; sequencing was by immunoSEQ multiplex PCR. The sample carries 80,000 to 95,000 clones, approximately 77% recorded once. The material sequenced was peripheral blood. The receptor set was obtained from a woman at least 80 years old with acute or convalescent COVID-19.

The chain recombines TRBV6-5 with TRBJ1-6, with TRBD1 matching over 9 bases. From germline, CDR1 is MNHEY and CDR2 SVGAGI. The ends lost 0 bases at V and 7 bases at J; junction bases unmatched: 1. The CDR3 length is 15 residues. CDR3 coding DNA: TGTGCCAGCAGTTACTCCGGACAGGGGAATTCACCCCTCCACTTT. Protein: CASSYSGQGNSPLHF.

This chain uses TRBV3-1 (or the pseudogene TRBV3-2) with TRBJ1-2, with D unclear. The CDR3 runs to 13 residues. Germline V gene lookup returns CDR1 LGHDT and CDR2 YNNKEL (reference sequence). V was clipped by 4 bases and J by 0 bases, with 6 bases between them. This chain's CDR3 is CASSPSANYGYTF. Written as DNA, the CDR3 is TGTGCCAGCAGCCCTTCCGCTAACTATGGCTACACCTTC.

The chain uses TRBV5-4 and TRBJ2-1; 7 positions match TRBD2. The CDR3 is 16 amino acids. J gave up 0 bases and V 5 bases, and 8 bases lay outside the gene matches. CDR1 SGHNT and CDR2 YYREEE come from the germline V gene (reference sequence). This chain's CDR3 is CASRSAGPLSYNEQFF. The DNA for the CDR3 is TGTGCCAGCAGGTCAGCGGGACCTCTCTCCTACAATGAGCAGTTCTTC.

The chain couples TRBV3-1 (or the pseudogene TRBV3-2) to TRBJ2-1, with TRBD2 as a possible D gene (6 bases). The ends were cut back, 4 bases at V and 2 bases at J, with 12 bases in the middle. CDR3 length: 15 amino acids. CDR1 is LGHDT and CDR2 is YNNKEL in the germline V gene (reference sequence). The CDR3 protein is CASSPLAGTYNEQFF. In nucleotides, the CDR3 is TGTGCCAGCAGCCCTCTGGCGGGGACCTACAATGAGCAGTTCTTC.

This chain connects TRBV12-3 or TRBV12-4 to TRBJ2-7; D perhaps matches TRBD2 (6 bases). V was clipped by 6 bases and J by 0 bases, with 9 bases between them. This CDR3 spans 13 amino acids. The CDR3 DNA reads TGTGCCAGCAGACGGGACTCCTCCTACGAGCAGTACTTC. Protein: CASRRDSSYEQYF.

V and J are TRBV7-2 and TRBJ2-7; 9 positions agree with TRBD1. Trimming took 0 bases from V and 9 from J; bases not matched to a gene: 9. Germline-derived CDR1 and CDR2 are SGHTA and FQGNSA. The length of the CDR3 is 15 residues. As DNA, the CDR3 is TGTGCCAGCAGCTTAGCCCCGGGACAGGGAGGCGTGCAGTACTTC. Protein: CASSLAPGQGGVQYF.

The chain couples TRBV19 to TRBJ1-4; D possibly corresponds to TRBD1 (6 bases). Germline V gives CDR1 LNHDA, CDR2 SQIVND (reference sequence). This CDR3 comprises 15 residues. The V end lost 5 bases, the J end lost 0 bases, and 10 bases lay between the germline ends. Written as DNA, the CDR3 is TGTGCCAGTAGTGACCGGACAGCAACTAATGAAAAACTGTTTTTT. Translated: CASSDRTATNEKLFF.

The genes are TRBV6-5 and TRBJ1-2, with D tentatively TRBD1 (6 bases). Germline V gene data show CDR1 as MNHEY and CDR2 as SVGAGI. The CDR3 is 15 amino acids. V was trimmed by 0 bases and J by 2 bases, leaving 10 bases between them. The CDR3 region has the DNA TGTGCCAGCAGTTACTCGATTCAGGGGAACTATGGCTACACCTTC. Protein sequence: CASSYSIQGNYGYTF.

The V and J genes are TRBV19 and TRBJ1-5; 8 bases line up with TRBD1. With V trimmed by 1 base and J by 3 bases, 5 bases remained unmatched. The CDR3 contains 16 residues. CDR1 and CDR2 (germline): LNHDA, SQIVND (reference sequence). Written as DNA, the CDR3 is TGTGCCAGTAGTATAGCGGGGACAGGCCACAATCAGCCCCAGCATTTT. Translation gives CASSIAGTGHNQPQHF.

The V call is TRBV5-1, the J call TRBJ1-1, with 7 bases matching TRBD1. The V gene end was trimmed by 5 bases and the J gene end by 11 bases; junction bases not matched to a gene: 12. The CDR3 sequence is 13 residues long. Germline CDR1 is SGHRS and CDR2 is YFSETQ. CDR3 region: CASSKGPQGEAFF. The CDR3 coding sequence is TGCGCCAGCAGTAAAGGACCCCAGGGGGAGGCTTTCTTT.

The chain is built from TRBV19 and TRBJ1-1; D unresolved. V lost 5 bases to trimming and J lost 0 bases, with 7 bases between them. This CDR3 has 13 residues. Germline values: CDR1 LNHDA, CDR2 SQIVND (reference sequence). This chain's CDR3 is CASSGKLNTEAFF. The CDR3, as DNA: TGTGCCAGTAGTGGCAAGTTGAACACTGAAGCTTTCTTT.

This chain joins TRBV28 and TRBJ2-7; the D gene is possibly TRBD1 (7 bases). This CDR3 contains 14 residues. V was shortened by 8 bases and J by 2 bases, with 16 bases between the two germline ends. Germline-derived CDR1 and CDR2 are MDHEN and SYDVKM. CDR3: CASASAGQTYEQYF. CDR3 in DNA: TGTGCCAGCGCGAGCGCGGGACAGACCTACGAGCAGTACTTC. Looking up the rest from reference TRBV28 and TRBJ2-7 gives the full variable domain: DVKVTQSSRYLVKRTGEKVFLECVQDMDHENMFWYRQDPGLGLRLIYFSYDVKMKEKGDIPEGYSVSREKKERFSLILESASTNQTSMYLCASASAGQTYEQYFGPGTRLTVT.

The table lists this clone with a count of one. The genes are TRBV5-1 and TRBJ1-5, with a weak D call TRBD1 (6 bases). CDR1 SGHRS and CDR2 YFSETQ come from the germline V gene. This CDR3 has 14 residues. Trimming removed 8 bases at V and 0 bases at J, with 12 bases between. The CDR3 region has the DNA TGCGCCAGTTTTCGACAGGATAGCAATCAGCCCCAGCATTTT. Encoded protein: CASFRQDSNQPQHF.

The chain links TRBV27 to TRBJ1-5; D unresolved. The CDR3 extends over 15 amino acids. Trimming took 5 bases from V and 4 from J, leaving 15 bases between them. CDR1 and CDR2 (germline): MNHEY, SMNVEV (reference sequence). CDR3 in DNA: TGTGCCAGCAGTCCCGACGGAGGGCTTAATCAGCCCCAGCATTTT. Translating it yields CASSPDGGLNQPQHF.

The V gene is TRBV9, the J gene TRBJ2-5; D perhaps matches TRBD2 (6 bases). This CDR3 has 15 residues. Germline assignment: CDR1 SGDLS and CDR2 YYNGEE. V was cut by 0 bases and J by 2 bases, with 11 bases left in between. Written as DNA, the CDR3 is TGTGCCAGCAGCGTAGGGGCGGGGCCGCAAGAGACCCAGTACTTC. This encodes CASSVGAGPQETQYF.

This sequence joins TRBV7-2 and TRBJ1-1, with D possibly TRBD1 on 5 matching bases. The CDR3 extends over 13 amino acids. CDR1 is SGHTA and CDR2 is FQGNSA in the germline V gene. Between the trimmed V and J ends, which lost 2 bases and 5 bases, there was a span of 9 bases. CDR3 protein: CASSLQGWTEAFF. CDR3 in DNA: TGTGCCAGCAGCTTACAGGGTTGGACTGAAGCTTTCTTT.

This clone was seen a single time. The genes are TRBV13 and TRBJ2-3, with D possibly matching TRBD2 (7 bases). Germline CDR1 is PRHDT and CDR2 is FYEKMQ (reference sequence). V lost 2 bases, J lost 0 bases, and 15 bases lay in between. The CDR3 has 17 residues. CDR3 loop: CASSLTFGGPSTDTQYF. The DNA of the CDR3 is TGTGCCAGCAGCTTAACATTCGGGGGGCCGAGCACAGATACGCAGTATTTT.

The chain uses TRBV5-1 and TRBJ1-1; D is possibly TRBD1 (6 bases). The CDR3 spans 13 residues. The ends were cut back, 4 bases at V and 4 bases at J, with 11 bases in the middle. Germline assignment: CDR1 SGHRS and CDR2 YFSETQ. The CDR3 bases are TGCGCCAGCAGCCGGACAGATCTCACTGAAGCTTTCTTT. Its translation is CASSRTDLTEAFF.

V gene TRBV6-5 combines with J gene TRBJ1-3; D is perhaps TRBD1 (5 bases). Trimming cost V 0 bases and J 2 bases, with 11 bases left between them. Per germline, CDR1 MNHEY and CDR2 SVGAGI. The CDR3 consists of 16 residues. This chain's CDR3 is CASSYSDSLPGNTIYF. The DNA of the CDR3 is TGTGCCAGCAGTTACTCAGACAGCCTTCCTGGAAACACCATATATTTT.

Comments on this clone: The identical CDR3 is also encoded by other nucleotide sequences in the sample. This chain links TRBV5-1 with TRBJ1-6; 10 bases align to TRBD1. The J segment lost 9 bases and the V segment lost 0 bases, leaving 0 bases of the junction unmatched. Germline V gene lookup returns CDR1 SGHRS and CDR2 YFSETQ. There are 14 residues in the CDR3. The CDR3 is CASSLGQGASPLHF. As DNA, the CDR3 is TGCGCCAGCAGCTTGGGACAGGGGGCTTCACCCCTCCACTTT. Full variable domain (outside the CDR3, taken from reference TRBV5-1 and TRBJ1-6): KAGVTQTPRYLIKTRGQQVTLSCSPISGHRSVSWYQQTPGQGLQFLFEYFSETQRNKGNFPGRFSGRQFSNSRSEMNVSTLELGDSALYLCASSLGQGASPLHFGNGTRLTVT.

The V and J genes are TRBV6-5 and TRBJ2-3, with 11 bases lining up with TRBD1. CDR3 length: 15 residues. Germline CDR1 is MNHEY and CDR2 is SVGAGI. V was pared by 6 bases and J by 4 bases, with 6 bases of the junction left unmatched. The DNA for the CDR3 is TGTGCCAGCAGCCCGGGGACAGGGGGTCCAGATACGCAGTATTTT. Translating gives CASSPGTGGPDTQYF.

The chain employs TRBV5-1 and TRBJ1-5; TRBD1 matches 7 bases. The V and J ends lost 0 bases and 3 bases, in that order; junction bases with no gene match: 3. The CDR3 contains 15 residues. Germline lookup yields CDR1 SGHRS and CDR2 YFSETQ. CDR3 nucleotides: TGCGCCAGCAGCTTGGGGGACAGTTTCAATCAGCCCCAGCATTTT. Translating it yields CASSLGDSFNQPQHF.

This clone was seen only a few times. This chain connects TRBV12-3 or TRBV12-4 to TRBJ2-1; TRBD2 aligns across 10 bases. The V segment lost 6 bases and the J segment 15 bases; nucleotides outside the gene matches: 5. The CDR3 length is 11 residues. The CDR3 loop reads CASSSGRVPFF. The CDR3, as DNA: TGTGCCAGCAGCAGCGGGAGGGTGCCGTTCTTC.

A word on this clone: At the DNA level, this CDR3 is encoded by other sequences in the same sample as well. The rearrangement links TRBV28 to TRBJ1-1, with 8 bases matching TRBD1. This CDR3 region has 15 residues. From germline, CDR1 is MDHEN and CDR2 SYDVKM. J was trimmed by 0 bases and V by 4 bases; bases with no gene match: 4. The CDR3 DNA reads TGTGCCAGCAGTTCCGGACAGGGAATGAACACTGAAGCTTTCTTT. The encoded protein is CASSSGQGMNTEAFF.

The chain joins TRBV28 to TRBJ1-2; 7 nucleotides line up with TRBD1. Germline lookup yields CDR1 MDHEN and CDR2 SYDVKM. J gave up 8 bases and V 6 bases, and 6 bases lay outside the gene matches. This CDR3 has 12 amino acids. CDR3 loop: CASSRQGRGYTF. CDR3 coding DNA: TGTGCCAGCAGCCGACAGGGAAGGGGCTACACCTTC.